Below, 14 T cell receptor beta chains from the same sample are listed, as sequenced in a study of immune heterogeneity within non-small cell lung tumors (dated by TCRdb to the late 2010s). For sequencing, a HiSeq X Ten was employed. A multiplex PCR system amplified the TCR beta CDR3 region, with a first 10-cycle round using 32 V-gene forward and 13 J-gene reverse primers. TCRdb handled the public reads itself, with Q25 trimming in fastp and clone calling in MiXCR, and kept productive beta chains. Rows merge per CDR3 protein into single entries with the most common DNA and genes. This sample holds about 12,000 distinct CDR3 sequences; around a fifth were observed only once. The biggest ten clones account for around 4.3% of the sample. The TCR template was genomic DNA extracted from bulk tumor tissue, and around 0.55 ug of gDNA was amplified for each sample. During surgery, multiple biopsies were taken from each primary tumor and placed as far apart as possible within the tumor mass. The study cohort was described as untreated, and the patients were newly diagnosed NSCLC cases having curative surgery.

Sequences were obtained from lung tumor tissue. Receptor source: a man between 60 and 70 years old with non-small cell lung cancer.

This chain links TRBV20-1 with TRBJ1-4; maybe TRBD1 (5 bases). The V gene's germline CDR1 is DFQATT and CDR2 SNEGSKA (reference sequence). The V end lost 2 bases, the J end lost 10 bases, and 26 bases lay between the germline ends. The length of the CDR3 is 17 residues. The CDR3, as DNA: TGCAGTGCTAGACCCTGGGGGGGAGATATAAGACAGCGAAAACTGTTTTTT. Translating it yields CSARPWGGDIRQRKLFF.

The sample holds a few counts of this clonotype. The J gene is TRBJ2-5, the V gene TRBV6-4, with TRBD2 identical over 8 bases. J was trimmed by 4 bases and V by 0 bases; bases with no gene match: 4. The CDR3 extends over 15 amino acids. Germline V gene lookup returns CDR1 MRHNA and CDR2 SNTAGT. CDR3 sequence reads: CASSDSGRAGETQYF. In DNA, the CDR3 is TGTGCCAGCAGTGACTCCGGGAGGGCAGGAGAGACCCAGTACTTC.

The CDR3 loop is CASSLIGRADTQYF. Written as DNA, the CDR3 is TGTGCCAGCAGTCTCATCGGAAGGGCCGATACGCAGTATTTT. The chain combines TRBV14 with TRBJ2-3; D remains ambiguous. Germline lookup yields CDR1 SGHDN and CDR2 FVKESK. This CDR3 has 14 amino acids. V was clipped by 6 bases and J by 6 bases, with 16 bases between them. The full variable domain, rest sourced from reference TRBV14 and TRBJ2-3, is EAGVTQFPSHSVIEKGQTVTLRCDPISGHDNLYWYRRVMGKEIKFLLHFVKESKQDESGMPNNRFLAERTGGTYSTLKVQPAELEDSGVYFCASSLIGRADTQYFGPGTRLTVL.

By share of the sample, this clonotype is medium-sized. The DNA of the CDR3 is TGTGCCAGCAGTGGGACGGTCTCTGGAAACACCATATATTTT. It specifies CASSGTVSGNTIYF. This sequence joins TRBV2 and TRBJ1-3; no reliable D call. V was clipped by 4 bases and J by 0 bases, with 7 bases between them. The CDR3 runs to 14 residues. Germline V CDR1 and CDR2: SNHLY, FYNNEI.

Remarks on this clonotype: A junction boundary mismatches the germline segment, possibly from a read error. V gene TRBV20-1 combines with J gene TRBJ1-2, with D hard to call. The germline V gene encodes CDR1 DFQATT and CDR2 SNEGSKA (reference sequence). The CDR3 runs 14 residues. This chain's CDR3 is CSARDSQKNYGYSF. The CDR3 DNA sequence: TGCAGTGCTAGAGACTCACAGAAAAACTATGGCTACTCCTTC.

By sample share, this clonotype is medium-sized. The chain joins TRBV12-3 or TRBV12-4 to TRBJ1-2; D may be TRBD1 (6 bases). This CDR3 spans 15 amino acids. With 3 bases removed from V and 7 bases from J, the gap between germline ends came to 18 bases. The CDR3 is CASSFAAAGVGGYTF. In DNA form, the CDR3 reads TGTGCCAGCAGTTTTGCCGCCGCAGGGGTGGGTGGCTACACCTTC.

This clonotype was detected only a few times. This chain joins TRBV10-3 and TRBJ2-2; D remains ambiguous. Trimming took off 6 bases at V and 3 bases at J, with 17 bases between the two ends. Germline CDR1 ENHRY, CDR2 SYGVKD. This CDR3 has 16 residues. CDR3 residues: CAISPDGLVDTGELFF. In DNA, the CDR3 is TGTGCCATCAGCCCGGACGGGTTGGTAGACACCGGGGAGCTGTTTTTT.

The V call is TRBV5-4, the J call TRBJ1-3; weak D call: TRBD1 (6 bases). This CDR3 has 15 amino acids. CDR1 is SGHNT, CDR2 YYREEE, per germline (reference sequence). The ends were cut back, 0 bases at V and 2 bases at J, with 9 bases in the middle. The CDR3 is CASSLGGGPGNTIYF. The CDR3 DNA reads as TGTGCCAGCAGCTTGGGTGGGGGGCCTGGAAACACCATATATTTT.

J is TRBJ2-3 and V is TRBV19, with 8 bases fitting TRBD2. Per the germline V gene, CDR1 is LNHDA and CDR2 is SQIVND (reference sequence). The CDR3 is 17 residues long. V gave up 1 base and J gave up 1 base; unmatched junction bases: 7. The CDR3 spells CASSIAHPLAGTDTQYF. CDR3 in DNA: TGTGCCAGTAGTATAGCCCACCCACTAGCGGGCACAGATACGCAGTATTTT.

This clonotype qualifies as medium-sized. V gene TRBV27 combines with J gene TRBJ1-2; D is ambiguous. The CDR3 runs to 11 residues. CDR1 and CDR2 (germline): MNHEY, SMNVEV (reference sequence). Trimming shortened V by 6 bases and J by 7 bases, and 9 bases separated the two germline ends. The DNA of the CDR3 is TGTGCCAGCAGGCATGAAAGTGGCTACACCTTC. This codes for CASRHESGYTF.

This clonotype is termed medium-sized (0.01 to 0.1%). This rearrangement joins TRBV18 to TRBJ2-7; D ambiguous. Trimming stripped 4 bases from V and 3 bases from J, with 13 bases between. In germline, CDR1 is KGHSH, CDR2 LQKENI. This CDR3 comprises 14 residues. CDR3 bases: TGTGCCAGCTCACTCCAGAACAAGGACTACGAGCAGTACTTC. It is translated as CASSLQNKDYEQYF.

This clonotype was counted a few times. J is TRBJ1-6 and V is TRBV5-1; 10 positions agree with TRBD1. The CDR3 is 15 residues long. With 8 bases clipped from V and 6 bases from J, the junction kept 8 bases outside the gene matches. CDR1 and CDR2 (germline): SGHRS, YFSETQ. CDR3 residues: CASRLGTGVNSPLHF. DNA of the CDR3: TGCGCCAGTAGGTTGGGGACAGGGGTTAATTCACCCCTCCACTTT.

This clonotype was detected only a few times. For the CDR3, the DNA is TGTGCCAGCAGCCAAGTGGCCCAGGGGAACTATGGCTACACCTTC. This codes for CASSQVAQGNYGYTF. The chain is built from TRBV4-2 and TRBJ1-2; D might be TRBD1 (6 bases). This CDR3 contains 15 residues. V was clipped by 1 base and J by 2 bases, with 11 bases between them. Per the germline V gene, CDR1 is LGHNA and CDR2 is YNFKEQ.

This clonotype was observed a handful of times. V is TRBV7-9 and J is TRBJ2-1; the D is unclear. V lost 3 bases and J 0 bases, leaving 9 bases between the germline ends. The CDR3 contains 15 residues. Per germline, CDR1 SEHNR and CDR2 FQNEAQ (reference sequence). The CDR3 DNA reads TGTGCCAGCAGCTTTGGCGTTAGCTCCTACAATGAGCAGTTCTTC. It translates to CASSFGVSSYNEQFF.